These 13 T cell receptor beta chains share one sample of origin, sequenced in a study of patients with pleural tuberculosis. TCRdb reanalysed the reads using MiXCR and keeps one entry per CDR3 protein. The sample includes 45,000 to 60,000 distinct CDR3 sequences, less than 8% of them seen just once. Every receptor here comes from a human donor with pleural tuberculosis.

In its sample, this clonotype was seen many times. This chain links TRBV6-2 or TRBV6-3 with TRBJ1-3; no firm D call. V lost 7 bases and J lost 4, with 11 bases in between. This CDR3 is 13 amino acids long. Per the germline V gene, CDR1 is MNHEY and CDR2 is SVGEGT. CDR3 amino acids: CASTTDGGNTIYF. In DNA form, the CDR3 reads TGTGCCAGCACCACGGACGGGGGAAACACCATATATTTT.

This clonotype appeared many times. This rearrangement joins TRBV11-2 to TRBJ1-1; no clear D gene. Germline CDR1 reads SGHAT; CDR2 reads FQNNGV. The CDR3 spans 14 residues. Trimming removed 2 bases from V and 1 base from J, with 8 bases in between. CDR3 sequence: CASSLLRPNTEAFF. The CDR3 nucleotides read TGTGCCAGCAGCTTACTTAGGCCGAACACTGAAGCTTTCTTT.

At least ten counts were recorded for this clonotype. The chain joins TRBV20-1 to TRBJ1-3; TRBD1 might be the D (5 bases). The CDR3 spans 15 residues. V was shortened by 3 bases and J by 0 bases, with 12 bases between the two germline ends. The germline V gene has CDR1 DFQATT and CDR2 SNEGSKA (reference sequence). The chain's CDR3 is CSARGQGNSGNTIYF. CDR3 nucleotide sequence: TGCAGTGCTAGGGGGCAGGGAAACTCTGGAAACACCATATATTTT.

This clonotype was seen repeatedly, ten times or more. J is TRBJ1-1 and V is TRBV6-1, with a possible D match to TRBD1 (6 bases). This CDR3 is built from 14 residues. Trimming stripped 8 bases from V and 1 base from J, with 14 bases between. Per germline, CDR1 MNHNS and CDR2 SASEGT. Here the CDR3 DNA reads TGTGCCAGCTCCTCCTACAGGGAGAACACTGAAGCTTTCTTT. Its protein product is CASSSYRENTEAFF.

This clonotype has at least ten counts. This rearrangement joins TRBV7-2 to TRBJ2-1; 11 bases are a match to TRBD2. Germline CDR1 SGHTA, CDR2 FQGNSA. J was trimmed by 6 bases and V by 2 bases; bases with no gene match: 3. The CDR3 is 15 amino acids. CDR3 sequence (DNA): TGTGCCAGCAGCTTACCACTAGCGGGAGTCAATGAGCAGTTCTTC. As protein: CASSLPLAGVNEQFF.

Only a few counts were recorded for this clonotype. A much larger clone lies a single base off, so this may be a read error. The V and J genes are TRBV6-2 or TRBV6-3 and TRBJ2-2; possibly TRBD2 for D (6 bases). The length of the CDR3 is 15 residues. Germline V gene lookup returns CDR1 MNHEY and CDR2 SVGEGT. Between the trimmed V and J ends, which lost 1 base and 7 bases, there was a span of 13 bases. In DNA form, the CDR3 reads TGTGCCAGCAGTTACTACGTGGGGGGAGGCGGGGAGCTGTTTTTT. Its translation is CASSYYVGGGGELFF.

This clonotype was counted ten times or more. The V call is TRBV19, the J call TRBJ2-7; TRBD2 aligns across 11 bases. V lost 5 bases, J lost 6 bases, and 3 bases stayed unmatched. The CDR3 is 13 amino acids. Germline values: CDR1 LNHDA, CDR2 SQIVND (reference sequence). In nucleotides, the CDR3 is TGTGCCAGTAGTGCTGGGACTAGCGGCGAGCAGTACTTC. It yields the protein CASSAGTSGEQYF.

V is TRBV12-3 or TRBV12-4 and J is TRBJ2-6, with 10 bases that match TRBD1. The CDR3 consists of 17 residues. With 6 bases clipped from V and 3 bases from J, the junction kept 8 bases outside the gene matches. In nucleotides, the CDR3 is TGTGCCAGCAGACCGGGACAGGGGTATTATGGGGCCAACGTCCTGACTTTC. It encodes CASRPGQGYYGANVLTF.

This clonotype was recorded at least ten times. The V call is TRBV10-3, the J call TRBJ1-2; a possible D gene is TRBD1 (5 bases). Germline CDR1 is ENHRY and CDR2 is SYGVKD. The CDR3 has 14 amino acids. The germline V and J ends were trimmed by 4 bases and 6 bases, with 15 bases remaining between them. The DNA for the CDR3 is TGTGCCATCAGTGTCGACAGTCGGGGGGATGGCTACACCTTC. Its translation is CAISVDSRGDGYTF.

This clonotype has a count of ten or more. The chain employs TRBV18 and TRBJ2-7; no reliable D call. This CDR3 contains 12 residues. Trimming removed 1 base from V and 5 bases from J, with 6 bases in between. From germline, CDR1 is KGHSH and CDR2 LQKENI. The CDR3: CASSPRDDEQYF. CDR3 coding DNA: TGTGCCAGCTCACCACGGGATGACGAGCAGTACTTC.

This clonotype was observed many times. The chain uses TRBV20-1 and TRBJ2-7; no reliable D call. The CDR3 spans 14 residues. Germline CDR1 DFQATT, CDR2 SNEGSKA (reference sequence). V was trimmed by 6 bases and J by 3 bases, leaving 18 bases between them. This chain's CDR3 is CSAKTGPSGYEQYF. The CDR3 DNA is TGCAGTGCCAAAACCGGGCCCTCAGGCTACGAGCAGTACTTC.

This clonotype showed up many times. The rearrangement joins TRBV20-1 to TRBJ2-5; D remains ambiguous. The CDR3 length is 14 residues. Germline V CDR1 and CDR2: DFQATT, SNEGSKA (reference sequence). V was pared by 3 bases and J by 4 bases, with 15 bases between. The CDR3 loop is CSARDPLVGETQYF. The CDR3, as DNA: TGCAGTGCTAGGGACCCGCTTGTGGGAGAGACCCAGTACTTC.

This clonotype has a handful of counts. One end of the junction is discordant with germline, which a read error may explain. The chain joins TRBV11-1 to TRBJ2-7; D is uncertain. CDR3 length equals 12 residues. CDR1 is SGHAT and CDR2 is FQDESV in the germline V gene (reference sequence). This CDR3 reads CASSPMSSEQYF. The CDR3 region has the DNA TGTGCCAGCAGCCCGATGTCCTCCGAGCAGTACTTC. The full variable domain, with the rest looked up from reference TRBV11-1 and TRBJ2-7, is EAEVAQSPRYKITEKSQAVAFWCDPISGHATLYWYRQILGQGPELLVQFQDESVVDDSQLPKDRFSAERLKGVDSTLKIQPAELGDSAMYLCASSPMSSEQYFGPGTRLTVT.